This TCR beta chain was documented in a study of T cells in Graves' hyperthyroidism and ophthalmopathy. Study outcomes and limitations: A median approximately 6.8 months before onset, the model predicted ophthalmopathy.

Newly diagnosed hyperthyroidism patients aged 18 to 65 years had disease lasting under 2 months. RNA transcripts provided the source from which TCR beta CDR3 regions were amplified. Primed by the HTBI set, a first-round RT-PCR was run on the TCR CDR3. TCRdb ran MiXCR on the multiplex PCR reads and lists one entry per CDR3 protein. The repertoire holds 560,000 or so distinct CDR3 sequences, with around 46% as singletons. Concerning this clonotype: Antigen: not known.

This receptor was obtained from a woman in her late teens or twenties with Graves' hyperthyroidism. Sequencing used peripheral blood or thyroid tissue (not recorded which).

CDR3 DNA: TGCGCCAGCAGCGGGGAGGGAGGACAGCCCCAGCATTTT. The encoded protein is CASSGEGGQPQHF. V and J are TRBV10-2 and TRBJ1-5, with D unclear. V was shortened by 6 bases and J by 7 bases, with 13 bases between the two germline ends. Germline V CDR1 and CDR2: WSHSY, SAAADI. CDR3 size: 13 residues.